These T cell receptor beta chains were read from a single sample in a study of vaccination effects on CD4 cells after COVID-19. No antigen has been assigned to these receptors. The method was immunoSEQ multiplex PCR; TCRdb's version includes in-frame clones alone and lacks a portion of them. The sample yields some 46,000 clones, just over 75% seen once. This material consisted of CD4+ T cells from PBMCs cultured without peptide, taken after COVID-19 vaccination. The receptors were sampled from a human donor who had a prior SARS-CoV-2 infection. Both conserved end residues are part of each CDR3. Each record gives: J gene, D gene, V gene, clone size, CDR3 protein, CDR3 DNA. The D gene is left open where the match is weak. Size is omitted from some rows. Given values are once, few, many or a class for expanded clones.

J gene: TRBJ2-2
D gene: -
V gene: TRBV19
clone size: few
CDR3 protein: CASSTTIGAAGELFF
CDR3 DNA: TGTGCCAGTAGTACCACGATAGGGGCTGCCGGGGAGCTGTTTTTT

J gene: TRBJ2-7
D gene: -
V gene: TRBV23-1
clone size: once
CDR3 protein: CASSQLVTQSYYEQYF
CDR3 DNA: TGCGCCAGCAGTCAATTAGTCACACAAAGCTACTACGAGCAGTACTTC

J gene: TRBJ1-3
D gene: -
V gene: TRBV6-6
clone size: -
CDR3 protein: CASSGGGSGNTIYF
CDR3 DNA: TGTGCCAGCAGTGGAGGAGGCTCTGGAAACACCATATATTTT

J gene: TRBJ2-1
D gene: TRBD2
V gene: TRBV4-3
clone size: -
CDR3 protein: CASSQGAPGLAGYNEQFF
CDR3 DNA: TGCGCCAGCAGCCAAGGGGCCCCGGGACTAGCGGGGTACAATGAGCAGTTCTTC

J gene: TRBJ2-3
D gene: -
V gene: TRBV24-1
clone size: few
CDR3 protein: CATREGTPGPDTQYF
CDR3 DNA: TGTGCCACCAGAGAGGGGACACCTGGGCCAGATACGCAGTATTTT

J gene: TRBJ2-7
D gene: -
V gene: TRBV11-2
clone size: few
CDR3 protein: CASSLLAHEQYF
CDR3 DNA: TGTGCCAGCAGCTTATTAGCTCACGAGCAGTACTTC

J gene: TRBJ2-5
D gene: TRBD2
V gene: TRBV3-1/TRBV3-2
clone size: -
CDR3 protein: CASSPVKRGGVETQYF
CDR3 DNA: TGTGCCAGCAGCCCAGTTAAGCGGGGGGGCGTAGAGACCCAGTACTTC

J gene: TRBJ1-1
D gene: -
V gene: TRBV15
clone size: -
CDR3 protein: CATSRDQGNTEAFF
CDR3 DNA: TGTGCCACCAGCAGAGATCAGGGTAACACTGAAGCTTTCTTT

J gene: TRBJ1-2
D gene: TRBD1
V gene: TRBV19
clone size: -
CDR3 protein: CASSIDAGGYGYTF
CDR3 DNA: TGTGCCAGTAGTATAGATGCAGGGGGCTATGGCTACACCTTC

J gene: TRBJ2-3
D gene: -
V gene: TRBV4-2
clone size: -
CDR3 protein: CASSQAGRGTDTQYF
CDR3 DNA: TGTGCCAGCAGCCAAGCCGGTAGGGGCACAGATACGCAGTATTTT

J gene: TRBJ2-3
D gene: -
V gene: TRBV11-2
clone size: -
CDR3 protein: CASSLDKNTQYF
CDR3 DNA: TGTGCCAGCAGCCTAGATAAGAATACGCAGTATTTT

J gene: TRBJ2-7
D gene: -
V gene: TRBV5-4
clone size: -
CDR3 protein: CASRLGYYEQYF
CDR3 DNA: TGTGCCAGTCGCCTGGGCTATTACGAGCAGTACTTC

J gene: TRBJ2-5
D gene: TRBD2
V gene: TRBV6-5
clone size: -
CDR3 protein: CASGLAGWKAQYF
CDR3 DNA: TGTGCCAGCGGCCTAGCGGGGTGGAAGGCCCAGTACTTC

J gene: TRBJ2-5
D gene: -
V gene: TRBV5-1
clone size: -
CDR3 protein: CASNVGVPLQETQYF
CDR3 DNA: TGCGCCAGCAATGTCGGGGTCCCCCTCCAAGAGACCCAGTACTTC

J gene: TRBJ1-1
D gene: -
V gene: TRBV19
clone size: -
CDR3 protein: CATEPGGGPGKAFF
CDR3 DNA: TGTGCCACCGAACCCGGAGGGGGGCCGGGGAAAGCTTTCTTT

J gene: TRBJ1-2
D gene: TRBD1
V gene: TRBV6-5
clone size: -
CDR3 protein: CATREVGTGYGYTF
CDR3 DNA: TGTGCCACCCGGGAAGTCGGGACAGGGTATGGCTACACCTTC

J gene: TRBJ2-7
D gene: TRBD1
V gene: TRBV19
clone size: -
CDR3 protein: CASSPTGGDGEQYF
CDR3 DNA: TGTGCCAGTAGTCCCACAGGGGGCGACGGCGAGCAGTACTTC

J gene: TRBJ1-1
D gene: -
V gene: TRBV7-9
clone size: -
CDR3 protein: CASSLGDLRGNTEAFF
CDR3 DNA: TGTGCCAGCAGCTTAGGAGATTTAAGGGGGAACACTGAAGCTTTCTTT

J gene: TRBJ2-2
D gene: -
V gene: TRBV5-5
clone size: few
CDR3 protein: CASSLREWTGELFF
CDR3 DNA: TGTGCCAGCAGCTTAAGGGAGTGGACCGGGGAGCTGTTTTTT

J gene: TRBJ1-2
D gene: -
V gene: TRBV4-3
clone size: -
CDR3 protein: CASSQGLDTFDYGYTF
CDR3 DNA: TGCGCCAGCAGCCAAGGATTGGACACCTTTGACTATGGCTACACCTTC

J gene: TRBJ1-5
D gene: -
V gene: TRBV5-6
clone size: -
CDR3 protein: CASSLWGFVQPQHF
CDR3 DNA: TGTGCCAGCAGCTTGTGGGGGTTTGTACAGCCCCAGCATTTT

J gene: TRBJ2-1
D gene: TRBD2
V gene: TRBV5-4
clone size: -
CDR3 protein: CATRLRAGGYNEQFF
CDR3 DNA: TGTGCCACTCGGCTACGAGCGGGGGGTTACAATGAGCAGTTCTTC

J gene: TRBJ2-5
D gene: TRBD2
V gene: TRBV5-4
clone size: -
CDR3 protein: CASSSVAGGPQETQYF
CDR3 DNA: TGTGCCAGCAGCTCCGTAGCGGGAGGGCCGCAAGAGACCCAGTACTTC

J gene: TRBJ2-7
D gene: -
V gene: TRBV5-1
clone size: -
CDR3 protein: CASSVTRSTNEQYF
CDR3 DNA: TGCGCCAGCAGCGTGACTAGGAGTACGAACGAGCAGTACTTC

J gene: TRBJ2-1
D gene: TRBD2
V gene: TRBV6-6
clone size: -
CDR3 protein: CASSTGTRGNEQFF
CDR3 DNA: TGTGCCAGCAGCACCGGGACTAGAGGCAATGAGCAGTTCTTC

J gene: TRBJ2-7
D gene: -
V gene: TRBV3-1/TRBV3-2
clone size: once
CDR3 protein: CASSHNVLNRPYEQYF
CDR3 DNA: TGTGCCAGCAGCCACAACGTCCTTAACAGGCCATACGAGCAGTACTTC

J gene: TRBJ2-7
D gene: TRBD1
V gene: TRBV5-1
clone size: -
CDR3 protein: CASSFGTDPAYEQYF
CDR3 DNA: TGCGCCAGCAGCTTCGGGACAGACCCTGCCTACGAGCAGTACTTC

J gene: TRBJ1-1
D gene: -
V gene: TRBV6-4
clone size: -
CDR3 protein: CASRPQDSNTEAFF
CDR3 DNA: TGTGCCAGCAGGCCACAGGATTCCAACACTGAAGCTTTCTTT

J gene: TRBJ2-7
D gene: -
V gene: TRBV28
clone size: -
CDR3 protein: CASIVSGGAGEQYF
CDR3 DNA: TGTGCCAGCATTGTTTCTGGGGGCGCTGGTGAGCAGTACTTC

J gene: TRBJ2-3
D gene: -
V gene: TRBV2
clone size: few
CDR3 protein: CASNRVKGTDTQYF
CDR3 DNA: TGTGCCAGCAACAGGGTGAAGGGCACAGATACGCAGTATTTT

J gene: TRBJ2-1
D gene: -
V gene: TRBV2
clone size: -
CDR3 protein: CASSRGRGSKADEQFF
CDR3 DNA: TGTGCCAGCAGCCGTGGTAGGGGGAGTAAAGCCGATGAGCAGTTCTTC

J gene: TRBJ1-1
D gene: -
V gene: TRBV5-5
clone size: -
CDR3 protein: CASSLDRIPNTEAFF
CDR3 DNA: TGTGCCAGCAGCTTGGACAGAATTCCGAACACTGAAGCTTTCTTT

J gene: TRBJ2-3
D gene: -
V gene: TRBV5-5
clone size: few
CDR3 protein: CASSLDGHTDTQYF
CDR3 DNA: TGTGCCAGCAGCTTGGACGGCCACACAGATACGCAGTATTTT

J gene: TRBJ1-6
D gene: -
V gene: TRBV18
clone size: once
CDR3 protein: CASSPNEDYNSPLHF
CDR3 DNA: TGTGCCAGCTCACCAAACGAGGACTATAATTCACCCCTCCACTTT

J gene: TRBJ2-1
D gene: -
V gene: TRBV7-2
clone size: -
CDR3 protein: CASSSSGARAFDEQFF
CDR3 DNA: TGTGCCAGCAGCTCCTCCGGGGCGCGGGCGTTCGATGAGCAGTTCTTC

J gene: TRBJ2-1
D gene: -
V gene: TRBV9
clone size: -
CDR3 protein: CASSVGPQGIQFF
CDR3 DNA: TGTGCCAGCAGCGTAGGGCCCCAGGGGATCCAGTTCTTC

J gene: TRBJ1-1
D gene: -
V gene: TRBV5-8
clone size: -
CDR3 protein: CASGRWLDTEAFF
CDR3 DNA: TGTGCCAGCGGCAGGTGGTTGGACACTGAAGCTTTCTTT

J gene: TRBJ1-2
D gene: -
V gene: TRBV11-3
clone size: few
CDR3 protein: CASSLGPSYTF
CDR3 DNA: TGTGCCAGCAGCTTAGGTCCGAGCTACACCTTC

J gene: TRBJ2-3
D gene: TRBD2
V gene: TRBV9
clone size: -
CDR3 protein: CASSVEVSGHSTDTQYF
CDR3 DNA: TGTGCCAGCAGCGTAGAGGTTAGCGGGCATAGCACAGATACGCAGTATTTT

J gene: TRBJ1-1
D gene: -
V gene: TRBV24-1
clone size: -
CDR3 protein: CATRKNTEAFF
CDR3 DNA: TGTGCCACCCGAAAGAACACTGAAGCTTTCTTT

J gene: TRBJ2-7
D gene: TRBD2
V gene: TRBV11-3
clone size: -
CDR3 protein: CASSLLAGGREQYF
CDR3 DNA: TGTGCCAGCAGCTTACTAGCGGGAGGCAGGGAGCAGTACTTC

J gene: TRBJ2-5
D gene: -
V gene: TRBV7-3
clone size: -
CDR3 protein: CASSPTGLQETQYF
CDR3 DNA: TGTGCCAGCAGCCCCACAGGGTTACAAGAGACCCAGTACTTC

J gene: TRBJ2-7
D gene: TRBD2
V gene: TRBV19
clone size: -
CDR3 protein: CASSIGGGPYEQYF
CDR3 DNA: TGTGCCAGTAGTATTGGCGGGGGACCCTACGAGCAGTACTTC

J gene: TRBJ2-5
D gene: -
V gene: TRBV5-6
clone size: -
CDR3 protein: CASSLAGRTETQYF
CDR3 DNA: TGTGCCAGCAGCTTGGCCGGCAGGACCGAGACCCAGTACTTC

J gene: TRBJ2-5
D gene: TRBD2
V gene: TRBV10-3
clone size: -
CDR3 protein: CAISTSGGLETQYF
CDR3 DNA: TGTGCCATCAGTACTAGCGGGGGATTAGAGACCCAGTACTTC

J gene: TRBJ2-2
D gene: -
V gene: TRBV6-5
clone size: -
CDR3 protein: CASSVQGVVTGELFF
CDR3 DNA: TGTGCCAGCAGCGTTCAGGGTGTTGTCACCGGGGAGCTGTTTTTT

J gene: TRBJ2-6
D gene: -
V gene: TRBV5-6
clone size: -
CDR3 protein: CASSLGLSGANVLTF
CDR3 DNA: TGTGCCAGCAGCTTGGGGCTCTCTGGGGCCAACGTCCTGACTTTC

J gene: TRBJ2-7
D gene: -
V gene: TRBV21-1
clone size: few
CDR3 protein: CASSKDGPGGRLAGSSEQYF
CDR3 DNA: TGTGCCAGCAGCAAAGATGGTCCAGGGGGACGGCTAGCGGGAAGTAGCGAGCAGTACTTC

J gene: TRBJ2-2
D gene: TRBD2
V gene: TRBV5-1
clone size: few
CDR3 protein: CASGLTSGNTGELFF
CDR3 DNA: TGCGCCAGCGGATTGACTAGCGGGAACACCGGGGAGCTGTTTTTT

J gene: TRBJ2-5
D gene: -
V gene: TRBV9
clone size: -
CDR3 protein: CASSREPGGRTQYF
CDR3 DNA: TGTGCCAGCAGCAGAGAGCCAGGAGGGAGGACCCAGTACTTC

J gene: TRBJ2-1
D gene: -
V gene: TRBV28
clone size: -
CDR3 protein: CASTPGGWDSSYNEQFF
CDR3 DNA: TGTGCCAGCACCCCGGGGGGGTGGGACAGCTCCTACAATGAGCAGTTCTTC

J gene: TRBJ1-5
D gene: -
V gene: TRBV10-1
clone size: -
CDR3 protein: CASIGVGTQLPQHF
CDR3 DNA: TGCGCCAGCATCGGAGTGGGAACCCAGCTGCCCCAGCATTTT